This TCR beta chain originates from a study of control samples from healthy donors and cancer patients. Here immunoSEQ multiplex PCR was the method, and the copy in TCRdb shows in-frame clones only, minus some. The sample carries about 150,000 clones, roughly 90% recorded once. Germline assignment: CDR1 MNHNY and CDR2 SVGAGI (reference sequence). Trimming left V 6 bases short and J 5 bases short, with 14 bases between. The CDR3 covers 13 residues. The TCR originated in a man between 25 and 39 years old in good health. Sequencing used blood. The chain combines TRBV6-6 with TRBJ2-7; TRBD1 or TRBD2 may be the D gene (5 bases each). Written as DNA, the CDR3 is TGTGCCAGCAGCCCCGGGACCCGGGACGAGCAGTACTTC. Translating it yields CASSPGTRDEQYF.